The 20 T cell receptor beta chains below were found in one sample sequenced in a study of response to subunit inactivated influenza vaccine. TCRdb reanalysed the RT-PCR reads using MiXCR and keeps one entry per CDR3 protein. The data hold 450,000 to 600,000 distinct CDR3 sequences, with 16% observed a single time. Sequencing was performed on CD4+ T cells sorted from PBMCs, taken 23 to 25 months after vaccination. These receptors were taken from a man between 50 and 75 years old who received an inactivated influenza vaccine.

This chain joins TRBV27 and TRBJ2-1; TRBD2 agrees at 9 bases. The junction had 10 bases not matched to a gene; V was cut back by 9 bases and J by 16 bases. The germline CDR1 and CDR2 sequences are MNHEY and SMNVEV (reference sequence). The CDR3 has 11 amino acids. CDR3 DNA sequence: TGTGCCAGAGGGATTAGCGGGAGCGATTTCTTC. Amino acids: CARGISGSDFF.

This clonotype was detected a few times. This chain uses TRBV27 with TRBJ2-3; possibly TRBD2 for D (6 bases). CDR1 and CDR2 (germline): MNHEY, SMNVEV (reference sequence). The CDR3 runs to 16 residues. Trimming removed 7 bases from V and 3 bases from J, with 20 bases in between. CDR3 in amino acids: CASKLKGASATDTQYF. The DNA of the CDR3 is TGTGCCAGCAAATTAAAAGGGGCTAGCGCGACAGATACGCAGTATTTT.

Many counts were recorded for this clonotype. The chain uses TRBV9 and TRBJ2-1, with 12 bases fitting TRBD2. The CDR3 runs 15 residues. Germline V gene lookup returns CDR1 SGDLS and CDR2 YYNGEE. V was clipped by 0 bases and J by 7 bases; unmatched bases: 2. Written as DNA, the CDR3 is TGTGCCAGCAGCGTAGGACTAGCGGGGGCGAATGAGCAGTTCTTC. Translating it yields CASSVGLAGANEQFF.

V usage is TRBV20-1 and J usage is TRBJ2-7; 12 nucleotides line up with TRBD2. The CDR3 consists of 13 residues. The V segment lost 6 bases and the J segment 4 bases; nucleotides outside the gene matches: 4. Germline V gene data show CDR1 as DFQATT and CDR2 as SNEGSKA (reference sequence). As DNA, the CDR3 is TGCAGTGCCTCTAGCGGGAGGGCGTACGAGCAGTACTTC. It encodes CSASSGRAYEQYF.

This clonotype was counted a few times. The chain couples TRBV6-2 or TRBV6-3 to TRBJ2-2; TRBD1 matches 7 bases. The CDR3 has 13 amino acids. The trim removed 6 bases at V and 7 bases at J, leaving 5 bases unmatched. Germline V gene data show CDR1 as MNHEY and CDR2 as SVGEGT. CDR3 DNA sequence: TGTGCCAGCAGGACAGGGCATATCGGGGAGCTGTTTTTT. Amino acids: CASRTGHIGELFF.

This chain links TRBV6-1 with TRBJ1-4, with TRBD1 matching over 8 bases. V lost 6 bases and J lost 8; bases outside the gene matches: 8. Germline loops: CDR1 MNHNS, CDR2 SASEGT. The CDR3 totals 14 residues. The CDR3, as DNA: TGTGCCAGCAGGCCAACAGGGGGTCGGGAAAAACTGTTTTTT. Protein product: CASRPTGGREKLFF.

This clonotype was seen a handful of times. V gene TRBV5-1 combines with J gene TRBJ1-3; no clear D gene. The germline V gene encodes CDR1 SGHRS and CDR2 YFSETQ. V was clipped by 0 bases and J by 3 bases, with 10 bases between them. This CDR3 comprises 15 residues. The CDR3: CASSLDRLGGNTIYF. The CDR3 nucleotides are TGCGCCAGCAGCTTGGACAGACTCGGTGGAAACACCATATATTTT.

The chain couples TRBV3-1 to TRBJ1-5; D is uncertain. The CDR3 is 14 amino acids. CDR1 is LGHDT and CDR2 is YNNKEL in the germline V gene (reference sequence). Between the trimmed V and J ends, which lost 1 base and 9 bases, there was a span of 13 bases. The CDR3 loop reads CASSQGSGPWPQHF. CDR3 nucleotide sequence: TGTGCCAGCAGCCAAGGGTCCGGGCCCTGGCCCCAGCATTTT. Using reference TRBV3-1 and TRBJ1-5 for the parts outside the CDR3, the full variable domain is DTAVSQTPKYLVTQMGNDKSIKCEQNLGHDTMYWYKQDSKKFLKIMFSYNNKELIINETVPNRFSPKSPDKAHLNLHINSLELGDSAVYFCASSQGSGPWPQHFGDGTRLSIL.

The chain has TRBV12-3 or TRBV12-4 and TRBJ2-1, with TRBD1 identical over 9 bases. V dropped 3 bases and J dropped 3; count of bases not matched to a gene: 6. This CDR3 is built from 16 residues. The CDR3 DNA is TGTGCCAGCAGTTTCCCTACAGGGGGCGGCTACAATGAGCAGTTCTTC. It encodes CASSFPTGGGYNEQFF.

The gene calls are TRBV7-3 and TRBJ2-1; a weak D match, TRBD2 (6 bases). This CDR3 is 13 amino acids long. The germline V gene has CDR1 SGHTA and CDR2 FQGTGA. V was trimmed by 5 bases and J by 9 bases, leaving 14 bases between them. The CDR3 loop is CASSPQLEGEQFF. CDR3 coding DNA: TGTGCCAGCAGCCCCCAGTTGGAGGGTGAGCAGTTCTTC.

This CDR3 is CASSLTGGANTEAFF. The CDR3 DNA reads TGCGCCAGCAGCTTGACAGGGGGGGCGAACACTGAAGCTTTCTTT. The rearrangement joins TRBV5-1 to TRBJ1-1, with 8 bases matching TRBD1. Germline V CDR1 and CDR2: SGHRS, YFSETQ. The CDR3 spans 15 residues. V dropped 1 base and J dropped 1; count of bases not matched to a gene: 3.

CDR3 nucleotides: TGCAGTGCCCCAAATACCGACCGGTTCCACTTT. Its translation is CSAPNTDRFHF. This chain connects TRBV20-1 to TRBJ1-6; D is undetermined. V was clipped by 6 bases and J by 17 bases, with 17 bases between them. Germline V gives CDR1 DFQATT, CDR2 SNEGSKA (reference sequence). The CDR3 covers 11 residues.

The chain combines TRBV10-3 with TRBJ2-3; no clear D gene. The V gene lost 8 bases and the J gene lost 2 bases, with 11 bases spanning the gap. From germline, CDR1 is ENHRY and CDR2 SYGVKD. The CDR3 is made up of 13 amino acids. The CDR3 loop reads CAIGPGLTDTQYF. In DNA, the CDR3 is TGTGCCATCGGGCCAGGCCTCACAGATACGCAGTATTTT.

In this sample, this clonotype turned up a few times. The J gene is TRBJ1-2, the V gene TRBV3-1; D is unresolved. Trimming pared 0 bases from V and 0 bases from J, leaving 11 bases between. Germline V gene sequence: CDR1 LGHDT, CDR2 YNNKEL (reference sequence). The CDR3 contains 16 residues. CDR3 residues: CASSQDKQVSNYGYTF. The CDR3 DNA sequence: TGTGCCAGCAGCCAAGATAAGCAGGTCTCTAACTATGGCTACACCTTC.

This clonotype is a singleton in its sample. The rearrangement links TRBV7-6 to TRBJ2-5, with 11 bases identical to TRBD2. The germline V gene encodes CDR1 SGHVS and CDR2 FNYEAQ. With V trimmed by 2 bases and J by 5 bases, 7 bases remained unmatched. The CDR3 loop spans 16 amino acids. The CDR3 coding sequence is TGTGCCAGCAGCTTAATGACTAGCGGGAAACACGAGACCCAGTACTTC. Translation: CASSLMTSGKHETQYF.

On this clonotype: A much larger clone sits a single nucleotide away, making a read error possible. V and J are TRBV14 and TRBJ1-2; maybe TRBD1 (6 bases). The CDR3 is 15 residues long. Trimming shortened V by 4 bases and J by 4 bases, and 16 bases separated the two germline ends. Per germline, CDR1 SGHDN and CDR2 FVKESK. CDR3 nucleotides: TGTGCCAGCAGCCCTTACGACGGGGGCTTCTATGGCTACACCTTC. Protein: CASSPYDGGFYGYTF.

This clonotype showed up just a few times. The V and J genes are TRBV4-2 and TRBJ1-2; D unresolved. Germline lookup yields CDR1 LGHNA and CDR2 YNFKEQ. The V end was cut by 0 bases, the J end by 1 base, with 15 bases between. The CDR3 consists of 17 residues. The CDR3 reads CASSQEVRTLFNYGYTF. The CDR3 DNA is TGTGCCAGCAGCCAAGAGGTCCGGACCCTTTTTAACTATGGCTACACCTTC.

There are many counts of this clonotype. V gene TRBV7-8 combines with J gene TRBJ2-1; TRBD1 agrees at 7 bases. CDR3 length: 14 residues. After removal of 5 bases from V and 3 bases from J, the junction contained 4 bases not matched to a gene. Germline V lookup: CDR1 SGHVS, CDR2 FQNEAQ. CDR3 region: CASSPRDSYNEQFF. CDR3 DNA: TGTGCCAGCAGCCCCCGGGACAGCTACAATGAGCAGTTCTTC.

This clonotype was found a few times. V and J are TRBV4-2 and TRBJ2-1, with D perhaps TRBD1 (8 bases). V lost 3 bases and J lost 8, with 23 bases in between. This CDR3 has 17 amino acids. Looked up from germline, CDR1 is LGHNA and CDR2 is YNFKEQ. The DNA of the CDR3 is TGTGCCAGCAGCCACGGTATTAGCGGGCTGGACAGGGATGAGCAGTTCTTC. Translated: CASSHGISGLDRDEQFF.

V and J are TRBV5-6 and TRBJ1-5, with D unclear. Germline CDR1 reads SGHDT; CDR2 reads YYEEEE. V shed 0 bases and J shed 1 base, with 11 bases lying between them. CDR3 length: 16 residues. The CDR3: CASSLGLRQSNQPQHF. The CDR3 DNA sequence: TGTGCCAGCAGCTTGGGATTGCGACAAAGCAATCAGCCCCAGCATTTT.